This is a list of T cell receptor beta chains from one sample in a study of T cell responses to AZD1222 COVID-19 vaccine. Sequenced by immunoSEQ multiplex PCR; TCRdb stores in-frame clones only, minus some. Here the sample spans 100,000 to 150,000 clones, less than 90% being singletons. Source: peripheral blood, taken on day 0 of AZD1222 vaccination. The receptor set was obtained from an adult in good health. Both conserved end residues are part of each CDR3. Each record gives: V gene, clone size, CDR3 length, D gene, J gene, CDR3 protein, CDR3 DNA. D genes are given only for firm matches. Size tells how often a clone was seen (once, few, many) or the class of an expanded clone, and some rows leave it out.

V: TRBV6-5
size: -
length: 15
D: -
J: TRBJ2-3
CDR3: CALALSGGPRDTQYF
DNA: TGTGCTCTAGCCCTCTCTGGCGGACCTCGGGATACGCAGTATTTT

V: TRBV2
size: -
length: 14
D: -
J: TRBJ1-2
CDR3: CASSEGTRLEGYTF
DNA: TGTGCCAGCAGTGAAGGGACGCGCCTAGAGGGCTACACCTTC

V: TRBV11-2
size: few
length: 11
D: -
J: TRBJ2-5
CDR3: CASSPAETQYF
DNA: TGTGCCAGCAGCCCAGCGGAGACCCAGTACTTC

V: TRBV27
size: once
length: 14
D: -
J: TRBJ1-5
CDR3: CASSFSRGNQPQHF
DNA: TGTGCCAGCAGTTTTAGTAGGGGGAATCAGCCCCAGCATTTT

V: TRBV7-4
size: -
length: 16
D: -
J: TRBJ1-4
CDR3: CASSLPGHTTNEKLFF
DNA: TGTGCCAGCAGCTTACCAGGGCACACAACTAATGAAAAACTGTTTTTT

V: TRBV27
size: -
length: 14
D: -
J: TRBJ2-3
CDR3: CASSSRALTDTQYF
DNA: TGTGCCAGCAGTTCTCGGGCACTCACAGATACGCAGTATTTT

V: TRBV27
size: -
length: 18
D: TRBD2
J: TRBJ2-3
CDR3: CASSLYAGGKASTDTQYF
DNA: TGTGCCAGCAGTTTATATGCGGGAGGGAAAGCTAGCACAGATACGCAGTATTTT

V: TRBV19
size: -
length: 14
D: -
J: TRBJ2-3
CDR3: CASSSGRGPDTQYF
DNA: TGTGCCAGTAGTAGTGGTCGGGGCCCAGATACGCAGTATTTT

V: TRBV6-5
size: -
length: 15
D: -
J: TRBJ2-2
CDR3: CASSWARANTGELFF
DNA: TGTGCCAGCAGTTGGGCCAGGGCGAACACCGGGGAGCTGTTTTTT

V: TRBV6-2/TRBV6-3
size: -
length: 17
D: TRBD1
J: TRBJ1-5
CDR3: CASSRASGTASNQPQHF
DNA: TGTGCCAGCAGTCGCGCATCCGGGACAGCGTCCAATCAGCCCCAGCATTTT

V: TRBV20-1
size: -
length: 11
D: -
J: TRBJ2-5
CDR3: CSAPGLETQYF
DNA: TGCAGTGCACCGGGACTAGAGACCCAGTACTTC

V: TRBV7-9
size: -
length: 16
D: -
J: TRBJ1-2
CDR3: CASSYSSKENLYGYTF
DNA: TGTGCCAGCAGCTACTCATCCAAGGAGAACCTTTATGGCTACACCTTC

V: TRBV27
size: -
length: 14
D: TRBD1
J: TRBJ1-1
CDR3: CASSRQGGGTEAFF
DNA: TGTGCCAGCAGTAGACAGGGAGGGGGGACTGAAGCTTTCTTT

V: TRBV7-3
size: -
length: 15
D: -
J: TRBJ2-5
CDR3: CASSLAGPVKETQYF
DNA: TGTGCCAGCAGCTTAGCCGGACCGGTTAAAGAGACCCAGTACTTC

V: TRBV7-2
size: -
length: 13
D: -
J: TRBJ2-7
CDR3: CASSFPGTYEQYF
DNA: TGTGCCAGCAGCTTCCCAGGGACCTACGAGCAGTACTTC

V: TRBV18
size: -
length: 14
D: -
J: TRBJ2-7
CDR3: CASSPVGYTYEQYF
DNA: TGTGCCAGCTCACCAGTAGGGTATACCTACGAGCAGTACTTC

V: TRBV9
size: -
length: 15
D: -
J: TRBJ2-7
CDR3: CASSVGGAITYEQYF
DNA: TGTGCCAGCAGCGTCGGCGGGGCTATTACCTACGAGCAGTACTTC